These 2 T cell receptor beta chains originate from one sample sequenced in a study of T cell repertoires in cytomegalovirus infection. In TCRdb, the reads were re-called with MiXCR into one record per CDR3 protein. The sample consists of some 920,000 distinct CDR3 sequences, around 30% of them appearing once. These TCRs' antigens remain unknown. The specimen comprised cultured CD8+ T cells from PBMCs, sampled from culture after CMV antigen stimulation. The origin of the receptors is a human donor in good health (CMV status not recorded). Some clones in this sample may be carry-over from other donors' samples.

The CDR3 DNA reads as TGCAGTGCTAGACTACCGGACAGGCCCAACTCTGGAAACACCATATATTTT. Translated, it gives CSARLPDRPNSGNTIYF. The genes are TRBV20-1 and TRBJ1-3, with TRBD1 identical over 7 bases. The CDR3 sequence is 17 residues long. Unmatched junction bases numbered 10, after V lost 2 bases and J lost 0 bases. CDR1 is DFQATT and CDR2 is SNEGSKA in the germline V gene (reference sequence).

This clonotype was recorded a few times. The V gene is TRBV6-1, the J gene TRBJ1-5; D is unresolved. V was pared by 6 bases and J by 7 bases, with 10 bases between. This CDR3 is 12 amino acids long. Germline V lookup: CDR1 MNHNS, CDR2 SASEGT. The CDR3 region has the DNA TGTGCCAGCAGGGGCGCACGGCAGCCCCAGCATTTT. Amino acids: CASRGARQPQHF.